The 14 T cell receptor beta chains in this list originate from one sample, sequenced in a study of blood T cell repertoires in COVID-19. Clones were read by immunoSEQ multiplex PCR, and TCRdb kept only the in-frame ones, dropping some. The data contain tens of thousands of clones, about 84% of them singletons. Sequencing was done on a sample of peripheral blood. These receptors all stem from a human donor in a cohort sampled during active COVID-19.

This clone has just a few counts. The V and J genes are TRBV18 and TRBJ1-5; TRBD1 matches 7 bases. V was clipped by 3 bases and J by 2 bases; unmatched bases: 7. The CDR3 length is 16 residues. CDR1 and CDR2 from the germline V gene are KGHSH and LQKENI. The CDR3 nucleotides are TGTGCCAGCTCACCGCCAGGAGGGGGCCGCAATCAGCCCCAGCATTTT. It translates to CASSPPGGGRNQPQHF.

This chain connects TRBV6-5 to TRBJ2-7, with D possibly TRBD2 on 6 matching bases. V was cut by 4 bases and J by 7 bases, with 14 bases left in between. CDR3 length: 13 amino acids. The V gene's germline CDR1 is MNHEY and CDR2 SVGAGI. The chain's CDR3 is CASSSPPGVEQYF. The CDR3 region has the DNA TGTGCCAGCAGTTCCCCTCCGGGGGTAGAGCAGTACTTC.

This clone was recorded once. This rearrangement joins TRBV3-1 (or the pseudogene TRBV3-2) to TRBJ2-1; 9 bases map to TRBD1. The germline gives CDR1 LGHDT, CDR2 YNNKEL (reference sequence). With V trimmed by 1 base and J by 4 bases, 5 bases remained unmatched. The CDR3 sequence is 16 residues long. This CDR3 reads CASSQVGTGLYNEQFF. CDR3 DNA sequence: TGTGCCAGCAGCCAAGTAGGGACAGGGCTTTACAATGAGCAGTTCTTC.

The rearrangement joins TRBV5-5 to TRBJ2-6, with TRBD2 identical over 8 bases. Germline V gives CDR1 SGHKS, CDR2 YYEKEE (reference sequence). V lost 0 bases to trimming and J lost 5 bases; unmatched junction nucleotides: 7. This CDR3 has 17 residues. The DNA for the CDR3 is TGTGCCAGCAGCTTGGAACCGAGCGGGAGACGGGCCAACGTCCTGACTTTC. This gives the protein CASSLEPSGRRANVLTF. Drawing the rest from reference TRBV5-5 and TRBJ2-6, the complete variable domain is DAGVTQSPTHLIKTRGQQVTLRCSPISGHKSVSWYQQVLGQGPQFIFQYYEKEERGRGNFPDRFSARQFPNYSSELNVNALLLGDSALYLCASSLEPSGRRANVLTFGAGSRLTVL.

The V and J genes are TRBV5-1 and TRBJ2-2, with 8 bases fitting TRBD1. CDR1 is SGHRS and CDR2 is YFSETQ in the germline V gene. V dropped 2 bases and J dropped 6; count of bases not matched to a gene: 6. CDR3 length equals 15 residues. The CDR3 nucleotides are TGCGCCAGCAGCTTTGCCAGGGGGCCGTCCGGGGAGCTGTTTTTT. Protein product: CASSFARGPSGELFF.

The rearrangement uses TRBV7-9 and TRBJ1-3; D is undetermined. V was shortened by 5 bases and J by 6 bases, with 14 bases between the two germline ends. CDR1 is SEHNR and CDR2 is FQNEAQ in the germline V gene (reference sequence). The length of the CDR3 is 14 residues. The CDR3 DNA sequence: TGTGCCAGCAGCCTCCGAGAGGTTGCAAACACCATATATTTT. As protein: CASSLREVANTIYF. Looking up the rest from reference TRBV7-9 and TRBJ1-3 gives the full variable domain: DTGVSQNPRHKITKRGQNVTFRCDPISEHNRLYWYRQTLGQGPEFLTYFQNEAQLEKSRLLSDRFSAERPKGSFSTLEIQRTEQGDSAMYLCASSLREVANTIYFGEGSWLTVV.

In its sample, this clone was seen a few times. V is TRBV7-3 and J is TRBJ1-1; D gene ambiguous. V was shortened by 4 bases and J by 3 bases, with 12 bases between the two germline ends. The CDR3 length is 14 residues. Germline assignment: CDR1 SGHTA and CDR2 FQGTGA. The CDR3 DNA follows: TGTGCCAGCAGCTCTCTTGGTGAGGACACTGAAGCTTTCTTT. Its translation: CASSSLGEDTEAFF.

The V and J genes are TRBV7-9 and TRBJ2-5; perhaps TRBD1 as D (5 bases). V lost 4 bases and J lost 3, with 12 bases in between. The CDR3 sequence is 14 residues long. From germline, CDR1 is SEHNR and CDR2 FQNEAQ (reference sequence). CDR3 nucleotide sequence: TGTGCCAGCAGCTCCCGACAGCAAAAAGAGACCCAGTACTTC. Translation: CASSSRQQKETQYF.

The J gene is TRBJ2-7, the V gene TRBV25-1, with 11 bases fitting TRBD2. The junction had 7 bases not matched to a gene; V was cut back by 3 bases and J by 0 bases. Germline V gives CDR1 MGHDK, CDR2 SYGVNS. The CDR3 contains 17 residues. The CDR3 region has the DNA TGTGCCAGCAGTGACGGACTAGCGGGTCGTAGCTCCTACGAGCAGTACTTC. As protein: CASSDGLAGRSSYEQYF.

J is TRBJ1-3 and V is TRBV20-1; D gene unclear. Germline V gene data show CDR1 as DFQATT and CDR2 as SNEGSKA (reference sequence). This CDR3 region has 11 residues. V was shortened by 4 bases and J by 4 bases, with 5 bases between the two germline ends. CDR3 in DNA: TGCAGTGCTATTACAGGAAACACCATATATTTT. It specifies CSAITGNTIYF.

The CDR3 nucleotides are TGTGCCAGCGGGCGCGATACTTCCTACGAGCAGTACTTC. Translating gives CASGRDTSYEQYF. The chain joins TRBV7-2 to TRBJ2-7, with D hard to call. V was cut by 8 bases and J by 1 base, with 12 bases left in between. This CDR3 has 13 amino acids. The germline V gene encodes CDR1 SGHTA and CDR2 FQGNSA.

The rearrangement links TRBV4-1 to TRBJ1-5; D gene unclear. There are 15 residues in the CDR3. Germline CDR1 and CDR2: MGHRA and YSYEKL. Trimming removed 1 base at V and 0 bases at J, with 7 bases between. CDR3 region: CASSQVEYSNQPQHF. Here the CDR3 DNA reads TGCGCCAGCAGCCAAGTAGAGTATAGCAATCAGCCCCAGCATTTT.

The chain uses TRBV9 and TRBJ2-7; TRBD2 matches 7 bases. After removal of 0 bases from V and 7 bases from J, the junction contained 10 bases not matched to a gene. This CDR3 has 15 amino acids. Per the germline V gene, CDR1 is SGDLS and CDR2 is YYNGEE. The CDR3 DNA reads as TGTGCCAGCAGCGTAGCTGAGACTAGCTTTGTTGAGCAGTACTTC. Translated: CASSVAETSFVEQYF.

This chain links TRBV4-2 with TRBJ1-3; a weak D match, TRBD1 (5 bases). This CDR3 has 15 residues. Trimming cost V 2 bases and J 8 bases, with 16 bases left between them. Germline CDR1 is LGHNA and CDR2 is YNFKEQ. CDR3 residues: CASSQNRQGSYTIYF. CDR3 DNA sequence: TGTGCCAGCAGCCAAAACCGGCAGGGTTCGTACACCATATATTTT.